This T cell receptor (beta chain) was recovered during a study of blood T cell repertoires in COVID-19. For the study at large: Acute and convalescent COVID-19 samples came from the United States, Italy and Spain.

The junction had 13 bases not matched to a gene; V was cut back by 7 bases and J by 5 bases. The germline CDR1 and CDR2 sequences are LNHDA and SQIVND (reference sequence). CDR3 size: 16 residues. In its sample, this clone was seen once. In the source study's methods: Amplified reference gene primers provided the basis for estimating nucleated cell counts. Only in-frame clones appear in the TCRdb table, and some are missing; sequencing was by immunoSEQ multiplex PCR. V and J calls and clone size come straight from that table; D and trimming were deduced from the DNA. The sample lists 72,000 or so clones, 80% occurring once.

This rearrangement joins TRBV19 to TRBJ1-1; 10 bases are a match to TRBD1. The TCR was taken from a man aged 65 to 85 who had recovered from COVID-19. Source material: peripheral blood. CDR3 region: CASTLPLTGGRTEAFF. The DNA of the CDR3 is TGTGCCAGTACCCTTCCCCTGACAGGGGGCAGGACTGAAGCTTTCTTT.